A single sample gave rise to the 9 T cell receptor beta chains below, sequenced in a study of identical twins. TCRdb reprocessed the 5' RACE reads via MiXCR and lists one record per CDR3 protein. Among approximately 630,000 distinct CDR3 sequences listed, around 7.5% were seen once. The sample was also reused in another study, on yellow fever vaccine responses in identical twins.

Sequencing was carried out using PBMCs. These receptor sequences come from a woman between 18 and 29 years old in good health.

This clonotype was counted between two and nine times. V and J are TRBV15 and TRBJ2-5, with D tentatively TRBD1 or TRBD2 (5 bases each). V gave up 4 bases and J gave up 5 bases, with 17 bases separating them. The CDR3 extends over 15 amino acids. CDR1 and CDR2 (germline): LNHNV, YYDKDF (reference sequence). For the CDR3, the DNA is TGTGCCACCAGCATGGGGACGGTCCCCGGGGAGACCCAGTACTTC. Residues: CATSMGTVPGETQYF.

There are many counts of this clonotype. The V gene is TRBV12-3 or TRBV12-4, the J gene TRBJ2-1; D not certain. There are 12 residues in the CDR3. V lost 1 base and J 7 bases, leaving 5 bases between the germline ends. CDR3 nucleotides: TGTGCCAGCAGTTTAGAGGTTAATGAGCAGTTCTTC. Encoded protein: CASSLEVNEQFF.

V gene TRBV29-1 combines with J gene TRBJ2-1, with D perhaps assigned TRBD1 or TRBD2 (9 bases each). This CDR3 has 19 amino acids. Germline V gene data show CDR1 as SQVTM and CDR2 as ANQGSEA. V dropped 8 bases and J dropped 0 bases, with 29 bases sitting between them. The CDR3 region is CSMIQGARASGISYNEQFF. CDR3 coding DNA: TGCAGCATGATACAGGGGGCTCGTGCTAGCGGGATCTCCTACAATGAGCAGTTCTTC.

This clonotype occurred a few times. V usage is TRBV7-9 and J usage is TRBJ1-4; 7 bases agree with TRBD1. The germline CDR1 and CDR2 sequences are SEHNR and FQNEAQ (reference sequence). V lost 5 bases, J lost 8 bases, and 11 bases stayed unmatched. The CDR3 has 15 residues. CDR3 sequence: CASSDRVLRDEKLFF. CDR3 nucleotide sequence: TGTGCCAGCAGCGACAGGGTTTTACGAGACGAAAAACTGTTTTTT.

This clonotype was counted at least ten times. CDR3 bases: TGTGCCAGCAGCTTAGCTCGTTCCTACGAGCAGTACGTC. Its translation is CASSLARSYEQYV. The chain carries TRBV7-8 and TRBJ2-7, with no clear D. The V gene's germline CDR1 is SGHVS and CDR2 FQNEAQ. CDR3 length: 13 amino acids. V was shortened by 0 bases and J by 1 base, with 4 bases between the two germline ends.

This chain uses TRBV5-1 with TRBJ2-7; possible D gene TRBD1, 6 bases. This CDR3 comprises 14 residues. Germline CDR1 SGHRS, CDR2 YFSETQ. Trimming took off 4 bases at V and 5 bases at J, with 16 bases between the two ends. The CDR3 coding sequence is TGCGCCAGCAGCGTTGGGGGCAGCACGGACGAGCAGTACTTC. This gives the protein CASSVGGSTDEQYF.

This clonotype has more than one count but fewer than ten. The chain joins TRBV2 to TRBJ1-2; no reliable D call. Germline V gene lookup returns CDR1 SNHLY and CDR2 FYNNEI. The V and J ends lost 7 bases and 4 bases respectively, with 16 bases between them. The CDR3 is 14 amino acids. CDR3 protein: CASKKRTDVYGYTF. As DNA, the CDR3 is TGTGCCAGCAAAAAAAGGACGGACGTCTATGGCTACACCTTC.

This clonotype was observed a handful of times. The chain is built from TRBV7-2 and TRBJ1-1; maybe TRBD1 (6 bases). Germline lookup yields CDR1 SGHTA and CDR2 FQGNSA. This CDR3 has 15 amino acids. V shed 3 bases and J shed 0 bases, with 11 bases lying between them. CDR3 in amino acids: CASSLYRELNTEAFF. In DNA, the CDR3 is TGTGCCAGCAGCTTGTACAGGGAACTGAACACTGAAGCTTTCTTT.

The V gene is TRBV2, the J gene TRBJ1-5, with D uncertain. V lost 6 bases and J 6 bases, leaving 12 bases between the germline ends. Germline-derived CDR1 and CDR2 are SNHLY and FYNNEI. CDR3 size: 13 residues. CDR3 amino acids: CASRAPAPQPQHF. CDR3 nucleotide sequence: TGTGCCAGCAGAGCCCCGGCGCCTCAGCCCCAGCATTTT. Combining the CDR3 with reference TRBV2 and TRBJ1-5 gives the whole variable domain EPEVTQTPSHQVTQMGQEVILRCVPISNHLYFYWYRQILGQKVEFLVSFYNNEISEKSEIFDDQFSVERPDGSNFTLKIRSTKLEDSAMYFCASRAPAPQPQHFGDGTRLSIL.